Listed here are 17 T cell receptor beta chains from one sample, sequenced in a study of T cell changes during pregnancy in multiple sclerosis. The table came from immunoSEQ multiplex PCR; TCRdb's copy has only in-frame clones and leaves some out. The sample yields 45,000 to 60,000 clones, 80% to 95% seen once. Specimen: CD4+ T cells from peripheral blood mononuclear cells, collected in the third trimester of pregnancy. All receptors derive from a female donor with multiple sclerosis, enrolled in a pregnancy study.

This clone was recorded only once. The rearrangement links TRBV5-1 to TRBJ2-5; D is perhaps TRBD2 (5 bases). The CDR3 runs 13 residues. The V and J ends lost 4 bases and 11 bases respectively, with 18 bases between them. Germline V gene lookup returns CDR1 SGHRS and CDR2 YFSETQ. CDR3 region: CASSTTGWDEQYF. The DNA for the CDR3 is TGCGCCAGCAGCACGACGGGGTGGGATGAGCAGTACTTC.

The CDR3 sequence: CASKALMNTEAFF. The CDR3 DNA sequence: TGTGCCAGCAAAGCACTCATGAACACTGAAGCTTTCTTT. This sequence joins TRBV2 and TRBJ1-1; D is uncertain. The germline V and J ends were trimmed by 7 bases and 0 bases, with 9 bases remaining between them. Germline V CDR1 and CDR2: SNHLY, FYNNEI. The CDR3 loop spans 13 amino acids.

The CDR3 sequence: CASSPLDRGTDTQYF. The DNA for the CDR3 is TGTGCCAGCAGCCCGCTAGACAGGGGAACAGATACGCAGTATTTT. This chain connects TRBV7-8 to TRBJ2-3; TRBD1 matches at 8 bases. Germline loops: CDR1 SGHVS, CDR2 FQNEAQ. V dropped 5 bases and J dropped 3; count of bases not matched to a gene: 7. This CDR3 has 15 residues.

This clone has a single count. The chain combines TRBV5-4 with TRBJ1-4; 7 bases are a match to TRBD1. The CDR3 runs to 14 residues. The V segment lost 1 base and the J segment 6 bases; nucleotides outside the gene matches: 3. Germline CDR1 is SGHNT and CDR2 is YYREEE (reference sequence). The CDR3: CASSLRQGHEKLFF. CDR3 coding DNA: TGTGCCAGCAGCTTGAGACAGGGCCATGAAAAACTGTTTTTT.

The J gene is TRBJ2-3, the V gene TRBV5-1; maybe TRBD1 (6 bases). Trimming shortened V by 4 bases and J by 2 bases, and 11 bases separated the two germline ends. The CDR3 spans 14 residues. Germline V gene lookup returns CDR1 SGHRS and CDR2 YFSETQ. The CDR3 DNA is TGCGCCAGCAGCGCCGGACAGCACACAGATACGCAGTATTTT. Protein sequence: CASSAGQHTDTQYF.

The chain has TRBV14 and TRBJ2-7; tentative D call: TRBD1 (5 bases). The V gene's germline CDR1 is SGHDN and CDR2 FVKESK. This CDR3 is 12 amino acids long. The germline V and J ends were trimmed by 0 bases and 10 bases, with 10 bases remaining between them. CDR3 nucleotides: TGTGCCAGCAGCCAAGACAGGGCCCTCCAGTACTTC. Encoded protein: CASSQDRALQYF.

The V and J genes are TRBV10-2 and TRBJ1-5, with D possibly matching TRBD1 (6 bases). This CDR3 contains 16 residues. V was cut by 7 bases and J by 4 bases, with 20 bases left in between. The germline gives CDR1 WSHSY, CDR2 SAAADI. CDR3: CASTDVGTGYNQPQHF. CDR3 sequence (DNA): TGCGCCAGCACTGACGTTGGAACAGGGTATAATCAGCCCCAGCATTTT.

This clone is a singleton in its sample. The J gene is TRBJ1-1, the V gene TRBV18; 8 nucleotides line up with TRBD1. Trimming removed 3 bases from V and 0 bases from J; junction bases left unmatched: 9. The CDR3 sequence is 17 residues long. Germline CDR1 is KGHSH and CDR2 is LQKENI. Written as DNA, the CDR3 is TGTGCCAGCTCACCCCAATCCGGGACAGGCATGAACACTGAAGCTTTCTTT. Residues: CASSPQSGTGMNTEAFF.

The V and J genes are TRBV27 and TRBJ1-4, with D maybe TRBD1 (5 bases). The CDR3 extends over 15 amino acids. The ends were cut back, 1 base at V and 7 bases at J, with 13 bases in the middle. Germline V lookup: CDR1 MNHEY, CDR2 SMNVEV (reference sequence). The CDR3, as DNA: TGTGCCAGCAGTTTATGGCAGGGCGGCGGTGAAAAACTGTTTTTT. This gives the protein CASSLWQGGGEKLFF.

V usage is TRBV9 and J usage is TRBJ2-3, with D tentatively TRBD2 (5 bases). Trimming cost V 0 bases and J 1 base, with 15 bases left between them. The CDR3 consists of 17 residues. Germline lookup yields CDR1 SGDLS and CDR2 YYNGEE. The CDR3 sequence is CASSVAQSSRGTDTQYF. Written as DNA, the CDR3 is TGTGCCAGCAGCGTAGCTCAGTCCTCGAGGGGCACAGATACGCAGTATTTT.

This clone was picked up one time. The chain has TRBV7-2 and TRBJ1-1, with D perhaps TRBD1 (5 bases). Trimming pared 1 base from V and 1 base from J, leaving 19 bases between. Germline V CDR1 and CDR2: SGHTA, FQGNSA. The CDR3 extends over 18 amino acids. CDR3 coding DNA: TGTGCCAGCAGCTTAGTATCTTTTCGCCAGGGAACGAACACTGAAGCTTTCTTT. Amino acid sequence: CASSLVSFRQGTNTEAFF.

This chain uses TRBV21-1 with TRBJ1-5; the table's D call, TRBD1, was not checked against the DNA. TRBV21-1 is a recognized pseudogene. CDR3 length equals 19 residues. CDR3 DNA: TGTGCCAGCAGCAATCGACGAAGAGGGACAGTCAATAGCAATCAGCCCCAGCATTTT. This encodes CASSNRRRGTVNSNQPQHF.

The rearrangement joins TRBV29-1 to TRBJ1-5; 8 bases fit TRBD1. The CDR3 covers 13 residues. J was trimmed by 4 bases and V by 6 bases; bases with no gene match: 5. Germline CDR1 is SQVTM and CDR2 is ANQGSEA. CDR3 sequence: CSVLDRENQPQHF. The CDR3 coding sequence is TGCAGCGTGTTGGACAGGGAGAATCAGCCCCAGCATTTT. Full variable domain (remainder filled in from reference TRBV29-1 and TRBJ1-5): SAVISQKPSRDICQRGTSLTIQCQVDSQVTMMFWYRQQPGQSLTLIATANQGSEATYESGFVIDKFPISRPNLTFSTLTVSNMSPEDSSIYLCSVLDRENQPQHFGDGTRLSIL.

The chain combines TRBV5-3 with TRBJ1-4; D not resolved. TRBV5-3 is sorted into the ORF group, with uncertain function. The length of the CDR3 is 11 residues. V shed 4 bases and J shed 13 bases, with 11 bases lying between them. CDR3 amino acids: CARSPGVGLFF. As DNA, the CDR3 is TGTGCCAGAAGCCCCGGGGTAGGACTGTTTTTT.

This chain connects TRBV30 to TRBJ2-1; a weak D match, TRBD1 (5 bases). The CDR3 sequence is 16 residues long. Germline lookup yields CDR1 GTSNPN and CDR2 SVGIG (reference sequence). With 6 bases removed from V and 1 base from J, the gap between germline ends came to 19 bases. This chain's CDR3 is CACRILQGRSYNEQFF. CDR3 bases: TGTGCCTGCCGGATACTGCAGGGTAGGTCCTACAATGAGCAGTTCTTC.

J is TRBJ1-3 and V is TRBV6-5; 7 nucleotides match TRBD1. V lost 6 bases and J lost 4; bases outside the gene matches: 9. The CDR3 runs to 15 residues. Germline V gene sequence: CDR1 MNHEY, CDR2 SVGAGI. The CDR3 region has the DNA TGTGCCAGCAGATCGATCACAGGGGACGGAAACACCATATATTTT. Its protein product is CASRSITGDGNTIYF.

The CDR3 protein is CASSLPGSSGANVLTF. DNA for the CDR3: TGCGCCAGCAGCTTACCAGGATCATCTGGGGCCAACGTCCTGACTTTC. The rearrangement links TRBV5-1 to TRBJ2-6; D gene uncertain. CDR1 is SGHRS, CDR2 YFSETQ, per germline. Trimming left V 2 bases short and J 1 base short, with 10 bases between. The CDR3 sequence is 16 residues long.